The T cell receptor beta chain under discussion was sequenced for a study of regulatory T cells in long-lasting Graves disease. The time point is: newly diagnosed GD, antithyroid drugs for less than 3 months. TCR sequences were obtained from RNA taken from PBMCs. In building TCR beta libraries, iRepertoire HTBI primers were used together with Arm-PCR of CDR3 regions. Each CDR3 protein is one row after TCRdb ran MiXCR on the multiplex PCR reads. This sample yields approximately 390,000 distinct CDR3 sequences, of which around 15% are seen a single time; about 19% belongs to the top ten. This clonotype was seen ten or more times. Trimming pared 3 bases from V and 5 bases from J, leaving 16 bases between. Germline assignment: CDR1 WSHSY and CDR2 SAAADI. The CDR3 totals 15 residues. This sample also belongs to another study, concerning T cells in Graves' hyperthyroidism and ophthalmopathy.

Here the sequenced sample was peripheral blood mononuclear cells (PBMCs), taken at new diagnosis, from a patient treated with antithyroid drugs. The TCR originated in a woman aged 18-30 years with Graves disease. The chain combines TRBV10-2 with TRBJ1-2, with D uncertain. CDR3 in DNA: TGCGCCAGCAGTGACCCGGCCGGAATGACTTATGGCTACACCTTC. As protein: CASSDPAGMTYGYTF.